This T cell receptor beta chain stems from a study of long-term antiretroviral therapy in people with HIV. The assay, immunoSEQ v3.0, was run at survey level. Clones were sequenced by immunoSEQ multiplex PCR, and TCRdb holds only the in-frame ones, with some missing. The data contain roughly 17,000 clones, around 79% of them singletons. The CDR3 has 14 amino acids. Germline CDR1 and CDR2: SGHDT and YYEEEE. V gave up 7 bases and J gave up 4 bases, with 15 bases separating them. The J gene is TRBJ2-1, the V gene TRBV5-6, with D perhaps being TRBD1 or TRBD2 (7 bases each). This receptor was identified in a man aged 30 to 45 with HIV. The sequencing here drew on unsorted PBMCs, taken at the start of antiretroviral therapy. CDR3: CASAGAGGYNEQFF. CDR3 DNA: TGTGCCAGCGCGGGGGCAGGGGGATACAATGAGCAGTTCTTC.